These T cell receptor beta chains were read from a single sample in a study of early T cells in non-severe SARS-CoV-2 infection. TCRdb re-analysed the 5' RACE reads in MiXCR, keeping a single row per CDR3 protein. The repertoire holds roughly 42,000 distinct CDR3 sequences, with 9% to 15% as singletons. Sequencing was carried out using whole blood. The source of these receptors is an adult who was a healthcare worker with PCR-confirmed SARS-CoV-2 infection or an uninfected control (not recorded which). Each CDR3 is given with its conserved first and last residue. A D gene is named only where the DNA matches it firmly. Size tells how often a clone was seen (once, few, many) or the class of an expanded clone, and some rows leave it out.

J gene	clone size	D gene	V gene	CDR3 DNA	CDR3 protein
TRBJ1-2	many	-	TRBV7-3	TGTGCCACTATCATCGGGGGGGCCCATGGCTACACCTTC	CATIIGGAHGYTF
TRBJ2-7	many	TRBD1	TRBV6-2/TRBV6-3	TGTGCCAGCAGCCACTTACACCGACAGGGCCCCTACGAGCAGTACTTC	CASSHLHRQGPYEQYF
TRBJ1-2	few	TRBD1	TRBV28	TGTGCCAGCACCGAGCAGGGGGACTATGGCTACACCTTC	CASTEQGDYGYTF
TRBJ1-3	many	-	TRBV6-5	TGTGCCAGCAGTCGCCCTCAGCGACTCTCTGGAAACACCATATATTTT	CASSRPQRLSGNTIYF
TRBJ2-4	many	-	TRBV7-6	TGTGCCAGCAGCTTAGGGGGTGGGAGCAAAAACATTCAGTACTTC	CASSLGGGSKNIQYF
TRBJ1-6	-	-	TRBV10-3	TGTGCCATCAGTGAGTCGTCGGCTGGTTCACCCCTCCACTTT	CAISESSAGSPLHF
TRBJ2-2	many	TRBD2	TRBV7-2	TGTGCCAGCAGCCAACGGACTAGCGGAACCGGGGAGCTGTTTTTT	CASSQRTSGTGELFF
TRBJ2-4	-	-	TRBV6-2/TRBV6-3	TGTGCCAGCAGTCCTGTACAGGGAGAAAACATTCAGTACTTC	CASSPVQGENIQYF
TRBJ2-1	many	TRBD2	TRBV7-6	TGTGCCAGCAGCCTGGGACTAGCGGGGGGCAATGAGCAGTTCTTC	CASSLGLAGGNEQFF
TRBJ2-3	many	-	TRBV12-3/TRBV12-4	TGTGCCAGCAGCTCAGTGGATACGCAGTATTTT	CASSSVDTQYF
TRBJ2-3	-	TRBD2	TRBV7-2	TGTGCCAGCAGCCCCAGGGATAGCGGGATTCCCCTTCGTACGCAGTATTTT	CASSPRDSGIPLRTQYF
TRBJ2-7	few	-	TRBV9	TGTGCCAGCAGCGCCTATAGCGGTAGCTACGAGCAGTACTTC	CASSAYSGSYEQYF
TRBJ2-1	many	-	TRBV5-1	TGCGCCAGCAGCCCAGGGACTCTCTCCTACAATGAGCAGTTCTTC	CASSPGTLSYNEQFF
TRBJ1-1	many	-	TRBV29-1	TGCAGCGTTGAAGAGGAAGCCCTCGGAACTTTCTTT	CSVEEEALGTFF
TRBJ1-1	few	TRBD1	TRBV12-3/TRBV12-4	TGTGCCAGCACCGTTTATGGGACAGGCCCCCCGAACACTGAAGCTTTCTTT	CASTVYGTGPPNTEAFF
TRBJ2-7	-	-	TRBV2	TGTGCCAGCCAGGAGGAGTCCTACGAGCAGTACTTC	CASQEESYEQYF
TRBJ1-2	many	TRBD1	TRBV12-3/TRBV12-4	TGTGCCAGCAGTCCTATGACAGGGGTATACACCTTC	CASSPMTGVYTF
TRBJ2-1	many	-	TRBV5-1	TGCGCCAGCAGCTTGGGGGAGATGGGACAGTTCTTC	CASSLGEMGQFF
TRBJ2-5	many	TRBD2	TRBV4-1	TGCGCCAGCAGCCAAGAGGCGGGGGGGCTTCGAGAGACCCAGTACTTC	CASSQEAGGLRETQYF
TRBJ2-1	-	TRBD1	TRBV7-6	TGTGCCAGCAGCTTAAGTGTCGGACAGGGGTCGTACAATGAGCAGTTCTTC	CASSLSVGQGSYNEQFF
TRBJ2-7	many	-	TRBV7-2	TGTGCCAGCAGTCGCTCCGGGACTTCTCCATACGAGCAGTACTTC	CASSRSGTSPYEQYF
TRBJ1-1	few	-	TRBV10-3	TGTGCCATCAGTGACCCCGTCCGCGGGTTGGGGACTGAAGCTTTCTTT	CAISDPVRGLGTEAFF
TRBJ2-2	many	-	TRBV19	TGTGCCAGTAGGTGGGGTAGCAGCGGGGAGCTGTTTTTT	CASRWGSSGELFF
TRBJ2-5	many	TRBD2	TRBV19	TGTGCCAGTAGTACCGGGACTAGCGGGAGAGAGACCCAGTACTTC	CASSTGTSGRETQYF
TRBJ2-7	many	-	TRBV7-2	TGTGCCAGCAGGACGCTAACGAGAGGGGCCGAGCAGTACTTC	CASRTLTRGAEQYF
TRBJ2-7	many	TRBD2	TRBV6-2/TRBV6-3	TGTGCCAGCAGTTCGCCTAGCGGACCCTACGAGCAGTACTTC	CASSSPSGPYEQYF
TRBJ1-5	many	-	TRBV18	TGTGCCAGCTCTAATAAGCGTGGGGATCAGCCCCAGCATTTT	CASSNKRGDQPQHF
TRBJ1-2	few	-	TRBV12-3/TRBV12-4	TGTGCCAGCAGTCGAGAGTCCTATGGCTACACCTTC	CASSRESYGYTF
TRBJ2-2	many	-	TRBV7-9	TGTGCCAGCGGAGGGGATGGGAACACCGGGGAGCTGTTTTTT	CASGGDGNTGELFF
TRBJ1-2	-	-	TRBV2	TGTGCCAGCAGGGCCAGGGAAAGAGGCGGCTACACCTTC	CASRARERGGYTF
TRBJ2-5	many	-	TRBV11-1	TGTGCCAGCAGCGATAATGTACTTATTCAAGAGACCCAGTACTTC	CASSDNVLIQETQYF
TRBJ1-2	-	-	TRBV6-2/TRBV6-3	TGTGCCAGCACCCCGACGACAGGACTCGGCTACACCTTC	CASTPTTGLGYTF
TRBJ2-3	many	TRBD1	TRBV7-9	TGTGCCAGCAGCTTGGGACAGACGGGCAACACAGATACGCAGTATTTT	CASSLGQTGNTDTQYF
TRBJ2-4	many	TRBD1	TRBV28	TGTGCCAGCAGTTGGACCGGGACAGGGGGAAACATTCAGTACTTC	CASSWTGTGGNIQYF
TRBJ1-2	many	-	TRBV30	TGTGCCTGGACCTATAATCCGAACTATGGCTACACCTTC	CAWTYNPNYGYTF
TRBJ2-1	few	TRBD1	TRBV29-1	TGCAGCGGGACAGGGGACCACAATGAGCAGTTCTTC	CSGTGDHNEQFF
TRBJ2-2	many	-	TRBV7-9	TGTGCCAGCAGCTCCGACGGGCGGCGGGGAACCGGGGAGCTGTTTTTT	CASSSDGRRGTGELFF
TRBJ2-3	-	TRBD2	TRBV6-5	TGTGCCAGCACCCCGGGACTAGCGAGCACAGATACGCAGTATTTT	CASTPGLASTDTQYF
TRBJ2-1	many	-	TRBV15	TGTGCCACCAGCAGAGATTTAGTGTCGGATGAGCAGTTCTTC	CATSRDLVSDEQFF
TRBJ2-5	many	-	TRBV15	TGTGCCACCAGCAGAGATGGGCAGGGTGAGACCCAGTACTTC	CATSRDGQGETQYF
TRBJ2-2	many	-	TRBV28	TGTGCCAGCAGTTTACTAGAGCCCACCGGGGAGCTGTTTTTT	CASSLLEPTGELFF
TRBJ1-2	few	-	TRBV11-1	TGTGCCAGCAGCGCAGCCAACAGGGTCAGTGGCTACACCTTC	CASSAANRVSGYTF
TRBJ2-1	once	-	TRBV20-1	TGCAGTGCCCGGGCTTTTCGCTCCTACAATGAGCAGTTCTTC	CSARAFRSYNEQFF
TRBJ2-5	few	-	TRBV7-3	TGTGCCAGCAGCGCAAAGTATAGACTAATCCCCCGCGAAGAGACCCAGTACTTC	CASSAKYRLIPREETQYF